This T cell receptor (beta chain) was captured by sequencing in a study of T-cell reconstitution after alpha-beta-depleted transplantation in children. Study findings and constraints: Several hundred rapidly expanded clones from non-depleted graft cells reportedly supplied alpha-beta T cells about two months post-transplant.

A word on this clonotype: Its antigen remains unidentified.

A library of TCRbeta sequences, prepared with unique molecular identifiers, was generated. TCRdb ran MiXCR on the PCR reads and lists one entry per CDR3 protein. The sample lists approximately 500,000 distinct CDR3 sequences, about 10% seen once, with 2% in the top ten. The length of the CDR3 is 13 residues. CDR1 SGDLS and CDR2 YYNGEE come from the germline V gene. V lost 3 bases and J lost 6, with 10 bases in between. Source: PBMCs, taken before TCRalphabeta/CD19-depleted stem cell transplant. The sequence was obtained from a child under 10 years old with inherited bone marrow failure, due to receive a stem cell transplant. This rearrangement joins TRBV9 to TRBJ1-5; D gene uncertain. The DNA of the CDR3 is TGTGCCAGCAGCGCAGACCCCGGTCAGCCCCAGCATTTT. Its translation is CASSADPGQPQHF. Based on the CDR3 plus reference TRBV9 and TRBJ1-5, the full variable domain is DSGVTQTPKHLITATGQRVTLRCSPRSGDLSVYWYQQSLDQGLQFLIQYYNGEERAKGNILERFSAQQFPDLHSELNLSSLELGDSALYFCASSADPGQPQHFGDGTRLSIL.